A selection of T cell receptor beta chains follows, all from one sample in a study of cytomegalovirus exposure and HLA in healthy donors. Assay: immunoSEQ multiplex PCR; the TCRdb copy retains only in-frame clones and omits some. Of roughly 200,000 clones listed, roughly 80% are singletons. The specimen sequenced was PBMCs. The receptors come from a man aged 45-65 years in good health and CMV-seronegative. Each CDR3 is given with its conserved first and last residue. The D gene is left open where the match is weak. A row's size may be missing; if present it is once, few, many or a size class.

.	TRBV19	once	TRBJ1-5	CASSKQATNQPQHF
.	TRBV5-1	.	TRBJ1-2	CASSLEPQGTNYGYTF
.	TRBV5-4	.	TRBJ1-1	CASSFEGPRGTMNTEAFF
TRBD2	TRBV29-1	few	TRBJ2-5	CSVGLAGETQYF
.	TRBV12-5	.	TRBJ2-1	CASGLVQTPTGRNISYNEQFF
TRBD2	TRBV7-9	once	TRBJ2-1	CASSLRTSGGEDEQFF
.	TRBV7-9	.	TRBJ1-1	CASSQRRTEAFF
TRBD2	TRBV19	.	TRBJ2-2	CASSFQLAGDNTGELFF
.	TRBV30	.	TRBJ2-1	CAGGKRGVNEQFF
TRBD2	TRBV5-1	.	TRBJ2-5	CASSQSGSGRAKGETQYF
TRBD2	TRBV28	once	TRBJ2-7	CASSPSGLGTYEQYF
.	TRBV5-1	.	TRBJ1-1	CASRGEERTEAFF
.	TRBV27	.	TRBJ2-7	CASSYNLGSYEQYF
TRBD2	TRBV5-4	.	TRBJ2-3	CASSPGTSGITDTQYF
.	TRBV2	.	TRBJ2-5	CASSENRAGPWETQYF
.	TRBV5-4	.	TRBJ2-6	CAHGEASSGANVLTF
TRBD1	TRBV5-6	.	TRBJ1-1	CASSLYGQGNTEAFF
.	TRBV28	.	TRBJ1-6	CASSFRFLGSPLHF
TRBD2	TRBV27	.	TRBJ2-1	CASSLVLAGGPREQFF
.	TRBV5-8	.	TRBJ2-7	CASSLRSAEGSYEQYF
TRBD2	TRBV5-6	.	TRBJ2-7	CASSPRGGLAHYEQYF
TRBD2	TRBV7-9	.	TRBJ2-2	CSSSLGPGGRRTGELFF
TRBD1	TRBV11-2	.	TRBJ1-2	CASSSRPWGDRLANYGYTF
.	TRBV6-5	.	.	CASSYGTSYEQYF
.	TRBV11-2	.	TRBJ2-1	CASSLVAGYYNEQFF
TRBD2	TRBV18	.	TRBJ2-1	CASSTLAEEQFF
TRBD1	TRBV27	.	TRBJ1-5	CASSEGTGYNQPQHF
.	TRBV11-2	few	TRBJ2-5	CASRPPAGQETQYF
TRBD2	TRBV4-1	.	TRBJ2-2	CASSRVSGSGGELFF
.	TRBV27	.	TRBJ1-1	CASSARGGGTEAFF
TRBD2	TRBV11-2	.	TRBJ2-3	CASSLDAGGTRSDTQYF
.	TRBV28	.	TRBJ2-7	CASEEKGDKRRSYEQYF
.	TRBV30	.	TRBJ2-2	CAWRDYRVTNTGELFF
.	TRBV6-1	once	.	CATQGFLVPYEQYF
TRBD1	TRBV28	.	TRBJ1-4	CASSPGQPNEKLFF
TRBD1	TRBV27	once	TRBJ2-2	CASSPTGVSTGELFF
TRBD1	TRBV9	.	TRBJ2-5	CASSVEGTGYGEQYF
TRBD1	TRBV6-5	.	TRBJ1-3	CASSYGTVGNTIYF
TRBD2	TRBV5-1	.	TRBJ2-7	CASSSTGTSKREQYF
TRBD2	TRBV4-2	.	TRBJ2-1	CASSHTSGSLVEQFF
.	TRBV6-5	.	TRBJ1-1	CASSLQGTEAFF
TRBD1	TRBV2	.	TRBJ1-1	CASSEWAGQGTEAFF
TRBD2	TRBV7-3	.	TRBJ2-1	CASSLNAGLVPNEQFF
.	TRBV19	.	TRBJ2-7	CASRSRTQDSYEQYF
.	TRBV5-1	.	TRBJ1-1	CASSSWSDVSTEAFF
TRBD1	TRBV23-1	.	TRBJ2-1	CASSPLGTGGYNEQFF
TRBD1	TRBV7-9	.	TRBJ2-7	CASSPREGQPRSYEQYF
TRBD2	TRBV4-1	once	TRBJ2-1	CASSQPPGRERNEQFF
.	TRBV28	.	TRBJ1-4	CASSGTSWEKLFF